The rows below give T cell receptor beta chains drawn from one sample of a study of molecular identifiers for immune sequencing clone quantification. One entry per CDR3 protein, called by TCRdb with MiXCR from the PCR reads. Here the sample spans about 500,000 distinct CDR3 sequences, about 22% being singletons. Sample: naive CD8+ T cells from blood, with Jurkat cell RNA spiked in. Receptors were obtained from a human donor in good health. Some libraries in this study had Jurkat cell RNA spiked in. Both conserved end residues are part of each CDR3. Each record gives: J gene, clone size, D gene, V gene, CDR3 DNA, CDR3 protein. D genes are given only for firm matches. Clone size is not always given. Where it is, it says once, few, many or a class for expanded clones.

TRBJ2-3 - - TRBV5-8 TGTGCCAGCAGCCCGTCCTGGATTACAGATACGCAGTATTTT CASSPSWITDTQYF
TRBJ2-1 many TRBD2 TRBV6-5 TGTGCCAGCAGTCGAGCGGGGGGGCCGATGCAGTTCTTC CASSRAGGPMQFF
TRBJ2-7 many TRBD2 TRBV5-5 TGTGCCAGCAGCTACGGGACTAGCGGCTACGAGCAGTACTTC CASSYGTSGYEQYF
TRBJ2-7 - TRBD1 TRBV5-4 TGTGCCAGCAGCCACCGGGACAGGGGCGACCTAACCTACGAGCAGTACTTC CASSHRDRGDLTYEQYF
TRBJ2-3 few TRBD1 TRBV19 TGTGCCAGTAGTATGGCCGGACAGGCCTACACAGATACGCAGTATTTT CASSMAGQAYTDTQYF
TRBJ2-7 - TRBD2 TRBV25-1 TGTGCCAGCAGATATAGCGGGAGTTTCAACGAGCAGTACTTC CASRYSGSFNEQYF
TRBJ2-7 many - TRBV11-2 TGTGCCAGCAGCTTAGACCGGGAAAAGGGGTACGAGCAGTACTTC CASSLDREKGYEQYF
TRBJ2-3 many TRBD1 TRBV4-3 TGCGCCAGCAGCCAGGGGGGACAGGGGTTCACAGATACGCAGTATTTT CASSQGGQGFTDTQYF
TRBJ1-2 - - TRBV6-2/TRBV6-3 TGTGCCAGCAGTTGCACCCCGAGCAGGGAGGCTGGCTACACCTTC CASSCTPSREAGYTF
TRBJ2-7 few - TRBV20-1 TGCAGTGCTAGAGATTTGAGGGAGAGCTCCTACGAGCAGTACTTC CSARDLRESSYEQYF
TRBJ2-5 few TRBD2 TRBV19 TGTGCCAGTAGGACTAGCGGGAGTCTTTCCGAGACCCAGTACTTC CASRTSGSLSETQYF
TRBJ2-7 - - TRBV4-3 TGCGCCAGCAGCCCCGAGACAGGAATCTCCTACGAGCAGTACTTC CASSPETGISYEQYF
TRBJ2-2 - - TRBV19 TGTGCCAGTAGAAACGCGGGACGGGGACACGGGGAGCTGTTTTTT CASRNAGRGHGELFF
TRBJ2-5 - TRBD2 TRBV20-1 TGCAGTGCTAAATCCCCCCTAGCGGACGACTTAGTTATAGAGACCCAGTACTTC CSAKSPLADDLVIETQYF
TRBJ2-7 many - TRBV20-1 TGCAGTGCTAGAGATCCGGGAGAGTACGAGCAGTACTTC CSARDPGEYEQYF
TRBJ2-1 - - TRBV18 TGTGCCAGCTCACCACGTGGGGCGCGAGAGCAGTTCTTC CASSPRGAREQFF
TRBJ2-3 many TRBD1 TRBV28 TGTGCCAGCAGTCCTGACAGGGGCGCCGATACGCAGTATTTT CASSPDRGADTQYF
TRBJ2-2 - - TRBV19 TGTGCCAGTAATACACAGATGAACACCGGGGAGCTGTTTTTT CASNTQMNTGELFF
TRBJ1-1 many - TRBV7-6 TGTGCCAGCAGCTTGAACAGGGATATTACTGAAGCTTTCTTT CASSLNRDITEAFF
TRBJ2-1 - - TRBV9 TGTGCCAGCAGCGGGCCACCGGGACTCCGATCCCCGAGCTCCTACAATGAGCAGTTCTTC CASSGPPGLRSPSSYNEQFF
TRBJ2-1 few - TRBV2 TGTGCCAGCAGTCTACCGGGACTCCAAGGCCATGAGCAGTTCTTC CASSLPGLQGHEQFF
TRBJ2-2 - - TRBV12-3/TRBV12-4 TGTGCCAGCAGTCCGGGGTCAAGCAACACCGGGGAGCTGTTTTTC CASSPGSSNTGELFF
TRBJ2-3 many TRBD2 TRBV6-1 TGTGCCAGCAGTGGACTAGCCTCTCTTAGCACAGATACGCAGTATTTT CASSGLASLSTDTQYF
TRBJ1-5 few - TRBV7-6 TGTGCCAGCAGCCCATCCCCAGGGGCCCGTCAGCCCCAGCATTTT CASSPSPGARQPQHF
TRBJ2-7 - TRBD2 TRBV30 TGTGCCTGGCCCGGGACTAGCGAGACCTACGAGCAGTACTTC CAWPGTSETYEQYF
TRBJ2-3 many TRBD1 TRBV12-3/TRBV12-4 TGTGCCAGCAGCCCACAGGGGTACAGCACAGATACGCAGTATTTT CASSPQGYSTDTQYF
TRBJ2-1 - TRBD2 TRBV7-2 TGTGCCAGCAGCTTAGCCTGGCGGGGGACTAGGGGCCTCGATGAGCAGTTCTTC CASSLAWRGTRGLDEQFF
TRBJ2-2 few - TRBV28 TGTGCCAGCACCCCCCCACCACGGCAGACAAACACCGGGGAGCTGTTTTTT CASTPPPRQTNTGELFF
TRBJ2-1 - TRBD1 TRBV6-5 TGTGCCAGCAGTAACGACAGGGGGGGGGCCGATGAGCAGTTCTTC CASSNDRGGADEQFF
TRBJ2-7 few - TRBV30 TGTGCCTGGAGTGTATTTCGGAGCTACGAGCAGTACTTC CAWSVFRSYEQYF
TRBJ2-3 - TRBD2 TRBV9 TGTGCCAGCAGCGAGGGACTAGCGGGGGTCACAGATACGCAGTATTTT CASSEGLAGVTDTQYF
TRBJ2-5 few - TRBV12-3/TRBV12-4 TGTGCCAGCAGTTACATTTTCCAAGAGACCCAGTACTTC CASSYIFQETQYF
TRBJ2-7 many - TRBV7-2 TGTGCCAGCAGCTTAGGCCTCAGGGGTCACGAGCAGTACTTC CASSLGLRGHEQYF
TRBJ2-2 - - TRBV9 TGTGCCAGCAGCGTAGAGGGGGCGGGAGGATACACCGGGGAGCTGTTTTTT CASSVEGAGGYTGELFF
TRBJ2-7 - TRBD1 TRBV5-4 TGTGCCAGCAGCTTGCCTGACAGGGTCCGCGAGCAGTACTTC CASSLPDRVREQYF
TRBJ1-3 many - TRBV4-1 TGCGCCAGCAGCCAAGATATTGGCAGGGGAAACACCATATATTTT CASSQDIGRGNTIYF
TRBJ2-3 few - TRBV20-1 TGCAGTGCTAGGGCGGCGAAAGGGACATTGACGCAGTATTTT CSARAAKGTLTQYF
TRBJ1-1 few TRBD1 TRBV13 TGTGCCAGCAGCAACCGGGACAGGGGGCTGACTGAAGCTTTCTTT CASSNRDRGLTEAFF
TRBJ2-3 once - TRBV20-1 TGCAGTGCTAGAGTACCAGCGGATAGCACAGATACGCAGTATTTT CSARVPADSTDTQYF
TRBJ2-5 - - TRBV9 TGTGCCAGCAGCGAGGCAGGGGTAAACCAAGAGACCAAGTACTTC CASSEAGVNQETKYF
TRBJ2-1 few TRBD2 TRBV7-3 TGTGCCAGCAGCCGCACCGGGACTAGCGGGAAGGATGAGCAGTTCTTC CASSRTGTSGKDEQFF
TRBJ1-1 few - TRBV6-5 TGTGCCAGCAGTTATACGGGGACGATGAACACTGAAGCTTTCTTT CASSYTGTMNTEAFF
TRBJ1-5 - - TRBV19 TGTGCCAGTAGTATAGATAAGTATAGCAATCAGCCCCAGCATTTT CASSIDKYSNQPQHF
TRBJ2-7 few TRBD2 TRBV7-9 TGTGCCAGCAGCTTAGAATGGGAGGGCCTCTACGAGCAGTACTTC CASSLEWEGLYEQYF
TRBJ1-1 many - TRBV7-9 TGTGCCAGCAGCCCATTAGCGAACACTGAAGCTTTCTTT CASSPLANTEAFF
TRBJ2-2 few TRBD1 TRBV6-5 TGTGCCACGGGACAGGAGAACACCGGGGAGCTGTTTTTT CATGQENTGELFF
TRBJ2-2 few - TRBV19 TGTGCCAGTAGTATAGGGCTCTCCGAGCTGTTTTTT CASSIGLSELFF
TRBJ1-1 few - TRBV6-6 TGTGCCAGCAGTTATTCTCTTGATTGGGGGATGACTGAAGCTTTCTTT CASSYSLDWGMTEAFF
TRBJ2-7 many - TRBV2 TGTGCCAGCAGTGAAAAGGGCGAGCAGTACTTC CASSEKGEQYF
TRBJ2-7 many - TRBV20-1 TGCAGTGCTAGAGGGCTGTCGGGTTCGGCCTACGAGCAGTACTTC CSARGLSGSAYEQYF
TRBJ2-3 many - TRBV4-1 TGCGCCAGCAGCCAAGGACTAGATAGCACAGATACGCAGTATTTT CASSQGLDSTDTQYF
TRBJ2-7 - - TRBV4-1 TGCGCCAGCAGCCAAGCCCTAGCGCTTAACTACGAGCAGTACTTC CASSQALALNYEQYF
TRBJ2-1 many TRBD1 TRBV29-1 TGCAGCGTGATACCGGGACAGGGGTATGAGCAGTTCTTC CSVIPGQGYEQFF
TRBJ2-7 many - TRBV28 TGTGCCAGCAGTTTCCGGGGACCTGTCTCCTACGAGCAGTACTTC CASSFRGPVSYEQYF
TRBJ2-5 - - TRBV7-9 TGTGCCAGCACGACTTACCAAGAGACCCAGTACTTC CASTTYQETQYF
TRBJ2-5 - - TRBV7-9 TGTGGCAGCAGCTTAGTCCAGGGCCTCTTCAAAGAGACCCAGTACTTC CGSSLVQGLFKETQYF
TRBJ2-7 few TRBD1 TRBV18 TGTGCCAGCTCACCAAACACAGGGGGCAGCTCCTACGAGCAGTACTTC CASSPNTGGSSYEQYF
TRBJ2-7 few - TRBV7-9 TGTGCCAGCAGCATTGGGCTTACCTACGAGCAGTACTTC CASSIGLTYEQYF